This T cell receptor (beta chain) originates from a study of T cell responses to AZD1222 COVID-19 vaccine. Study conclusions and caveats: Spike-specific TCR breadth and depth both grew after two AZD1222 doses. Only six people who got AZD1222 tested seropositive at baseline.

Libraries were prepared by immunoSEQ multiplex PCR; TCRdb keeps only in-frame clonotypes and omits some of them. The sample shows some 140,000 clones, about 90% of them seen only once. About this clone itself: Its specificity is unknown.

This CDR3 contains 14 residues. Germline-derived CDR1 and CDR2 are KGHDR and SFDVKD. V lost 2 bases, J lost 5 bases, and 9 bases lay in between. The sample consisted of peripheral blood, taken on day 0 of AZD1222 vaccination. This sequence joins TRBV24-1 and TRBJ2-1; D is unresolved. The source of this sequence is an adult in good health. The CDR3 nucleotides are TGTGCCACCAGTGATTCTGCGGCCCACAATGAGCAGTTCTTC. Protein: CATSDSAAHNEQFF.